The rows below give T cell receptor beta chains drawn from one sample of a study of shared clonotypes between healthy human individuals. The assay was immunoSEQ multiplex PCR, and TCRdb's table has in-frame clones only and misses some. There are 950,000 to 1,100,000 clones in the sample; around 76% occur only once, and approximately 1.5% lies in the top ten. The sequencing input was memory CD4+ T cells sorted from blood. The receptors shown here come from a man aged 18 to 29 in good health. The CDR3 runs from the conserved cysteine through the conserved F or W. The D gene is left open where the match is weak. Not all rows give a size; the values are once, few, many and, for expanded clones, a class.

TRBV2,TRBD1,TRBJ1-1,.,CASRPRQGMNTEAFF,TGTGCCAGCAGACCTCGACAGGGGATGAACACTGAAGCTTTCTTT
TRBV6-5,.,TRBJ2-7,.,CASRAASYEQYF,TGTGCCAGCAGGGCTGCCTCCTACGAGCAGTACTTC
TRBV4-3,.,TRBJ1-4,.,CASSQTAGDLSEKLFF,TGCGCCAGCAGCCAAACCGCCGGGGATTTGAGCGAAAAACTGTTTTTT
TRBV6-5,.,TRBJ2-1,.,CASSQSSASYNEQFF,TGTGCCAGCAGCCAATCTAGCGCCTCCTACAATGAGCAGTTCTTC
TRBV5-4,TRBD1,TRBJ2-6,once,CASSSGTVRSGANVLTF,TGTGCCAGCAGCTCAGGGACAGTCCGCTCTGGGGCCAACGTCCTGACTTTC
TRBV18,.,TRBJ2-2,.,CASSYSRTGELFF,TGTGCCAGCTCCTACAGCCGCACCGGGGAGCTGTTTTTT
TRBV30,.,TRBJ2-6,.,CAWSASARIGANVLTF,TGTGCCTGGAGTGCCTCCGCAAGGATAGGGGCCAACGTCCTGACTTTC
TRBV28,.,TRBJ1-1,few,CASSSPRGNTEAFF,TGTGCCAGCAGTTCCCCACGGGGGAACACTGAAGCTTTCTTT
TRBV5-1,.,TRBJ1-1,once,CASSINSNEAFF,TGCGCCAGCAGCATCAACAGCAATGAAGCTTTCTTT
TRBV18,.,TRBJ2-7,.,CASSPLSPTGNEQYF,TGTGCCAGCTCACCACTTTCCCCGACGGGGAACGAGCAGTACTTC
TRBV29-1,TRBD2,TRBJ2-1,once,CSVVPLAGVYNEQFF,TGCAGCGTTGTCCCTTTAGCGGGGGTTTACAATGAGCAGTTCTTC
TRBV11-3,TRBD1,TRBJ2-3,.,CASSLSGTGVDTQYF,TGTGCCAGCAGCTTATCAGGCACAGGGGTTGATACGCAGTATTTT
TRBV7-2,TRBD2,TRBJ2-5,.,CASSHSGGFRETQYF,TGTGCCAGCAGTCATAGCGGGGGGTTCAGGGAGACCCAGTACTTC
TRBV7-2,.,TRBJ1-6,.,CASSLAGSQGGNSPLHF,TGTGCCAGCAGCTTAGCGGGCAGCCAAGGGGGTAATTCACCCCTCCACTTT
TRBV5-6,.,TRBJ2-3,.,CASSPAGVRTQYF,TGTGCCAGCAGCCCGGCTGGGGTCCGTACGCAGTATTTT
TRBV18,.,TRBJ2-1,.,CASSKSQGSSYNEQFF,TGTGCCAGCTCAAAGTCACAAGGGAGCTCCTACAATGAGCAGTTCTTC
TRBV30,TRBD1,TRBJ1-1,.,CAWGRQGATEAFF,TGTGCCTGGGGTCGACAGGGGGCGACTGAAGCTTTCTTT
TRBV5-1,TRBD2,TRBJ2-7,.,CASSPGGRGSSGRNEQYF,TGCGCCAGCAGCCCGGGGGGCCGTGGATCTAGCGGGAGGAACGAGCAGTACTTC
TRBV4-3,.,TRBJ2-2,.,CASSQGVPGTGELFF,TGCGCCAGCAGCCAAGGGGTGCCGGGCACCGGGGAGCTGTTTTTT
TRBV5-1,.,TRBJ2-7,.,CASSLDSRVESYEQYF,TGCGCCAGCAGCTTGGACTCGAGGGTAGAATCCTACGAGCAGTACTTC
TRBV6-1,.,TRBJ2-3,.,CASSDQSGDTQYF,TGTGCCAGCAGTGACCAGTCGGGAGATACGCAGTATTTT
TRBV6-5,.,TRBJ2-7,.,CASSRSQGYEQYF,TGTGCCAGCAGCAGATCGCAGGGTTACGAGCAGTACTTC
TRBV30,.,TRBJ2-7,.,CAWSGRSYEQYF,TGTGCCTGGAGTGGGCGATCCTACGAGCAGTACTTC
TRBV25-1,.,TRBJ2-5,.,CASSDTRAQETQYF,TGTGCCAGCAGTGACACCAGGGCACAAGAGACCCAGTACTTC
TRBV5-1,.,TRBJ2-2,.,CASSGVTNIDGELFF,TGCGCCAGCAGCGGGGTGACCAACATTGACGGGGAGCTGTTTTTT
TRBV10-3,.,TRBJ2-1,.,CAISDYTGYNEQFF,TGTGCCATCAGTGACTACACAGGGTACAATGAGCAGTTCTTC
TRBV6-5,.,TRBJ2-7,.,CASSYSGGNYEQYF,TGTGCCAGCAGTTATTCGGGTGGGAACTACGAGCAGTACTTC
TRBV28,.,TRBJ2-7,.,CASSFSGAKSYEQYF,TGTGCCAGCAGTTTCTCAGGGGCTAAGTCCTACGAGCAGTACTTC
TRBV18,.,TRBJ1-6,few,CASSPPSTLSPLHF,TGTGCCAGCTCACCACCGAGTACTCTCTCACCCCTCCACTTT
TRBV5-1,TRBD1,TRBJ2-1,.,CASSERTGVGSEQFF,TGCGCCAGCAGCGAGAGGACAGGGGTGGGGAGTGAGCAGTTCTTC
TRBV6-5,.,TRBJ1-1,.,CASSYLGHTEAFF,TGTGCCAGCAGTTACCTAGGGCACACTGAAGCTTTCTTT
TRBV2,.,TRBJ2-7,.,CAIQGLSSYEQYF,TGTGCCATTCAGGGGTTAAGCTCCTACGAGCAGTACTTC
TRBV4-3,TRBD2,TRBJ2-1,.,CASSQVAGGVRDEQFF,TGCGCCAGCAGCCAAGTAGCGGGAGGGGTTAGGGATGAGCAGTTCTTC
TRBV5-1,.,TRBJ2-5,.,CASSPQMGGVETQYF,TGCGCCAGCAGCCCCCAAATGGGCGGGGTAGAGACCCAGTACTTC
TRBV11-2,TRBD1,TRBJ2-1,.,CASGTGNNEQFF,TGTGCCTCCGGGACAGGGAATAACGAGCAGTTCTTC
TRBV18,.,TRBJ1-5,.,CASSGGQPQNQPQHF,TGTGCCAGCTCAGGGGGCCAGCCCCAAAATCAGCCCCAGCATTTT
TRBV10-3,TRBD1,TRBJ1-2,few,CAIRVQGVEGYTF,TGTGCCATCAGGGTGCAGGGGGTCGAGGGCTACACCTTC
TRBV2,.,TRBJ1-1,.,CASRTTPAAEAFF,TGTGCCAGCAGAACTACACCGGCCGCTGAAGCTTTCTTT
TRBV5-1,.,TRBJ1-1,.,CASSPAGGLTEAFF,TGCGCCAGCAGCCCGGCTGGGGGGCTCACTGAAGCTTTCTTT
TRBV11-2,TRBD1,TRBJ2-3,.,CASSFTGEDTQYF,TGTGCCAGCAGCTTTACAGGGGAGGATACGCAGTATTTT
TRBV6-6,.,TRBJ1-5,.,CASSYGRQVRNQPQHF,TGTGCCAGCAGTTACGGAAGGCAGGTGAGAAATCAGCCCCAGCATTTT
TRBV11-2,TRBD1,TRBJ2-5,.,CASSLGTGWETQYF,TGTGCCAGCAGCTTAGGGACAGGGTGGGAGACCCAGTACTTC
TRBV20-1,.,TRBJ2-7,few,CSAPVEYEQYF,TGCAGTGCCCCCGTCGAATACGAGCAGTACTTC
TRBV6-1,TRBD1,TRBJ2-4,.,CASRRGQGQNIQYF,TGTGCCAGCAGAAGGGGACAGGGCCAAAACATTCAGTACTTC
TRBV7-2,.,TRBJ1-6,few,CASSEAYNSPLHF,TGTGCCAGCAGTGAGGCCTATAATTCACCCCTCCACTTT
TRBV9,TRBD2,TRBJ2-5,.,CASSSTSGFQETQYF,TGTGCCAGCAGCTCCACTAGCGGTTTCCAAGAGACCCAGTACTTC
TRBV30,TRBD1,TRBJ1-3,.,CAWSAGTGAGNTIYF,TGTGCCTGGAGTGCTGGTACAGGGGCTGGAAACACCATATATTTT
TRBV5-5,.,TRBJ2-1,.,CASSLVVLPNEQFF,TGTGCCAGCAGCTTGGTGGTCCTACCTAATGAGCAGTTCTTC
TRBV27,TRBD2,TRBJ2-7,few,CASSPRGSGASYEQYF,TGTGCCAGCAGTCCGCGGGGCAGCGGGGCTTCCTACGAGCAGTACTTC
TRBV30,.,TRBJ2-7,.,CAWSVGEQYF,TGTGCCTGGAGTGTAGGCGAGCAGTACTTC
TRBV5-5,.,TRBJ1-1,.,CASSLGPGVTEAFF,TGTGCCAGCAGCTTGGGACCAGGGGTGACTGAAGCTTTCTTT
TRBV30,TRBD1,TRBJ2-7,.,CAWRGQGWGYEQYF,TGTGCCTGGAGAGGACAGGGGTGGGGGTACGAGCAGTACTTC
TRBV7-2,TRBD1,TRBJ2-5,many,CASSIGTGTQYF,TGTGCCAGCAGCATCGGGACAGGGACCCAGTACTTC
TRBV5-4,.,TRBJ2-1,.,CASSLRSGPRDLNEQFF,TGTGCCAGCAGCTTGAGGTCGGGTCCTCGGGACTTGAATGAGCAGTTCTTC